The 32 T cell receptor beta chains below were found in one sample sequenced in a study of shared clonotypes between healthy human individuals. Generated by immunoSEQ multiplex PCR, the TCRdb table keeps only in-frame clones and is missing some. The repertoire holds 300,000 to 350,000 clones, with 73% as singletons. Sequencing input: memory CD4+ T cells sorted from blood. Sample subset: CD45RA-negative fraction. The receptor source for this set is a man aged 25 to 40 in good health.

The CDR3 nucleotides are TGTGCCAGCAGCTTAGGGATGGGACAGTCCTACGAGCAGTACTTC. The encoded protein is CASSLGMGQSYEQYF. The V gene is TRBV11-1, the J gene TRBJ2-7; TRBD1 agrees at 7 bases. The CDR3 runs 15 residues. The V gene end was trimmed by 1 base and the J gene end by 1 base; junction bases not matched to a gene: 4. Germline assignment: CDR1 SGHAT and CDR2 FQDESV (reference sequence).

The chain carries TRBV27 and TRBJ2-7, with a tentative D call TRBD2 (5 bases). Trimming cost V 8 bases and J 7 bases, with 21 bases left between them. The CDR3 is 14 residues long. Germline CDR1 reads MNHEY; CDR2 reads SMNVEV (reference sequence). The CDR3 protein is CASRSPPAGGEQYF. DNA of the CDR3: TGTGCCAGCCGATCTCCCCCCGCGGGTGGTGAGCAGTACTTC.

This chain joins TRBV10-1 and TRBJ1-1, with D unclear. The V gene lost 2 bases and the J gene lost 4 bases, with 8 bases spanning the gap. This CDR3 has 13 amino acids. CDR1 is WNHNN and CDR2 is SYGVQD in the germline V gene (reference sequence). Here the CDR3 reads CASSELRSTEAFF. The CDR3 DNA reads TGCGCCAGCAGTGAGCTAAGGAGCACTGAAGCTTTCTTT.

The rearrangement links TRBV7-2 to TRBJ2-1; D ambiguous. This CDR3 region has 15 residues. V lost 6 bases and J lost 7, with 19 bases in between. Germline V gives CDR1 SGHTA, CDR2 FQGNSA. The CDR3 nucleotides are TGTGCCAGCAGGGCGACTGTAACAACTACAAATGAGCAGTTCTTC. This codes for CASRATVTTTNEQFF.

In its sample, this clone was seen a few times. This sequence joins TRBV7-3 and TRBJ2-3; weak D call: TRBD1 (5 bases). Per germline, CDR1 SGHTA and CDR2 FQGTGA. V was trimmed by 3 bases and J by 5 bases, leaving 12 bases between them. CDR3 size: 14 residues. The CDR3 sequence: CASSFGMTEDTQYF. The DNA of the CDR3 is TGTGCCAGCAGCTTTGGTATGACAGAAGATACGCAGTATTTT.

CDR3: CASSFHQGAGDEKLFF. DNA for the CDR3: TGTGCCAGCAGCTTCCATCAGGGGGCTGGGGATGAAAAACTGTTTTTT. The chain has TRBV7-9 and TRBJ1-4; 8 bases agree with TRBD1. The length of the CDR3 is 16 residues. Germline CDR1 reads SEHNR; CDR2 reads FQNEAQ (reference sequence). After removal of 3 bases from V and 6 bases from J, the junction contained 9 bases not matched to a gene.

The CDR3 coding sequence is TGTGCCAGCATTTCTTATCACAGGGGCGGGTCAGATACGCAGTATTTT. It is translated as CASISYHRGGSDTQYF. This rearrangement joins TRBV6-6 to TRBJ2-3; 7 nucleotides align to TRBD1. The CDR3 runs 16 residues. The germline gives CDR1 MNHNY, CDR2 SVGAGI (reference sequence). The J segment lost 4 bases and the V segment lost 7 bases, leaving 14 bases of the junction unmatched.

The chain recombines TRBV18 with TRBJ2-7, with D maybe TRBD1 (6 bases). V lost 5 bases to trimming and J lost 2 bases, with 13 bases between them. The CDR3 is made up of 14 amino acids. Germline loops: CDR1 KGHSH, CDR2 LQKENI. The CDR3 loop reads CASSNRQETYEQYF. In nucleotides, the CDR3 is TGTGCCAGCTCAAACCGACAGGAAACCTACGAGCAGTACTTC.

In this sample, this clone turned up a few times. Distinct nucleotide sequences in the sample also encode this CDR3. This chain joins TRBV2 and TRBJ2-5; 8 nucleotides agree with TRBD2. Germline values: CDR1 SNHLY, CDR2 FYNNEI. J lost 2 bases, V lost 8 bases, and 4 bases had no gene match. CDR3 length: 13 amino acids. The CDR3 DNA reads as TGTGCCAGCCGGGGGGGGGCACAAGAGACCCAGTACTTC. It codes for CASRGGAQETQYF.

The chain joins TRBV5-6 to TRBJ2-1; D is perhaps TRBD1 (6 bases). Germline V gene lookup returns CDR1 SGHDT and CDR2 YYEEEE. Trimming stripped 3 bases from V and 6 bases from J, with 19 bases between. The CDR3 sequence is 16 residues long. CDR3 amino acids: CASSWQGSNVGNEQFF. CDR3 nucleotides: TGTGCCAGCAGCTGGCAGGGGTCCAACGTTGGCAATGAGCAGTTCTTC.

The chain couples TRBV11-2 to TRBJ2-3; D is perhaps TRBD1 or TRBD2 (5 bases each). The CDR3 has 15 residues. Germline values: CDR1 SGHAT, CDR2 FQNNGV. The V gene lost 4 bases and the J gene lost 0 bases, with 11 bases spanning the gap. CDR3: CASSWTWDSTDTQYF. CDR3 DNA sequence: TGTGCCAGCAGCTGGACCTGGGACAGCACAGATACGCAGTATTTT. Based on the CDR3 plus reference TRBV11-2 and TRBJ2-3, the full variable domain is EAGVAQSPRYKIIEKRQSVAFWCNPISGHATLYWYQQILGQGPKLLIQFQNNGVVDDSQLPKDRFSAERLKGVDSTLKIQPAKLEDSAVYLCASSWTWDSTDTQYFGPGTRLTVL.

The chain links TRBV27 to TRBJ2-1; 7 bases match TRBD2. V trimming: 5 bases; J trimming: 7 bases; junction bases outside the gene matches: 11. There are 15 residues in the CDR3. The germline V gene has CDR1 MNHEY and CDR2 SMNVEV (reference sequence). CDR3 in DNA: TGTGCCAGCAGTACCCCAGCGGGAAGGGTTAATGAGCAGTTCTTC. Amino acids: CASSTPAGRVNEQFF.

This clone has ten or more counts. This chain connects TRBV18 to TRBJ2-7; 12 bases are a match to TRBD1. Per germline, CDR1 KGHSH and CDR2 LQKENI. The CDR3 extends over 16 amino acids. V was pared by 6 bases and J by 6 bases, with 12 bases of the junction left unmatched. DNA of the CDR3: TGTGCCAGCTCTCCAAATTTGGGACAGGGGGCAAGCGAGCAGTACTTC. Residues: CASSPNLGQGASEQYF.

V gene TRBV4-2 combines with J gene TRBJ2-6; D unclear. CDR1 and CDR2 from the germline V gene are LGHNA and YNFKEQ. This CDR3 region has 15 residues. Trimming took 2 bases from V and 0 from J, leaving 5 bases between them. The CDR3 DNA reads as TGTGCCAGCAGCCAACTCACCTCTGGGGCCAACGTCCTGACTTTC. The encoded protein is CASSQLTSGANVLTF.

The chain uses TRBV7-2 and TRBJ2-2; TRBD2 matches 11 bases. Germline V gene data show CDR1 as SGHTA and CDR2 as FQGNSA. This CDR3 has 16 residues. The V segment lost 3 bases and the J segment 3 bases; nucleotides outside the gene matches: 3. The CDR3 protein is CASSFLAGGYTGELFF. The CDR3 DNA reads as TGTGCCAGCAGCTTCTTAGCGGGAGGGTACACCGGGGAGCTGTTTTTT.

The rearrangement links TRBV25-1 to TRBJ2-7, with D tentatively TRBD1 (6 bases). The CDR3 extends over 14 amino acids. V was trimmed by 4 bases and J by 4 bases, leaving 14 bases between them. Germline CDR1 is MGHDK and CDR2 is SYGVNS. CDR3 nucleotides: TGTGCCAGCAGTGGAGGGGGAGACGAATACGAGCAGTACTTC. Protein sequence: CASSGGGDEYEQYF.

This clone was counted once. A single base separates this from a much larger clone, so it may be a read error. V gene TRBV18 combines with J gene TRBJ2-1; possible D gene TRBD1, 6 bases. Germline lookup yields CDR1 KGHSH and CDR2 LQKENI. Trimming took off 0 bases at V and 5 bases at J, with 14 bases between the two ends. The CDR3 sequence is 16 residues long. This CDR3 reads CASSPPDQGYDNEQFF. The DNA of the CDR3 is TGTGCCAGCTCACCACCCGACCAGGGGTATGACAATGAGCAGTTCTTC.

J is TRBJ1-2 and V is TRBV5-1, with TRBD1 as a possible D gene (5 bases). The CDR3 length is 14 residues. Trimming took 6 bases from V and 5 from J, leaving 17 bases between them. Germline V CDR1 and CDR2: SGHRS, YFSETQ. CDR3 DNA: TGCGCCAGCAATAATATGGGACGGAATTATGGCTACACCTTC. It yields the protein CASNNMGRNYGYTF. Full variable domain (missing parts from reference TRBV5-1 and TRBJ1-2): KAGVTQTPRYLIKTRGQQVTLSCSPISGHRSVSWYQQTPGQGLQFLFEYFSETQRNKGNFPGRFSGRQFSNSRSEMNVSTLELGDSALYLCASNNMGRNYGYTFGSGTRLTVV.

The chain couples TRBV30 to TRBJ2-3; 12 bases line up with TRBD2. The CDR3 is made up of 13 amino acids. V lost 6 bases and J lost 5; bases outside the gene matches: 3. Looked up from germline, CDR1 is GTSNPN and CDR2 is SVGIG (reference sequence). The CDR3 nucleotides are TGTGCCTGCCCACTAGCGGGAGGAGATACGCAGTATTTT. This encodes CACPLAGGDTQYF. Full variable domain (remainder filled in from reference TRBV30 and TRBJ2-3): SQTIHQWPATLVQPVGSPLSLECTVEGTSNPNLYWYRQAAGRGLQLLFYSVGIGQISSEVPQNLSASRPQDRQFILSSKKLLLSDSGFYLCACPLAGGDTQYFGPGTRLTVL.

V gene TRBV7-8 combines with J gene TRBJ1-3, with D perhaps TRBD1 (6 bases). Trimming cost V 1 base and J 0 bases, with 10 bases left between them. The CDR3 loop spans 16 amino acids. Germline CDR1 and CDR2: SGHVS and FQNEAQ. Here the CDR3 reads CASSLGGRGSGNTIYF. The CDR3 DNA reads as TGTGCCAGCAGCTTAGGGGGCAGGGGCTCTGGAAACACCATATATTTT.

The chain joins TRBV2 to TRBJ2-3, with 10 positions matching TRBD1. Germline-derived CDR1 and CDR2 are SNHLY and FYNNEI. The CDR3 spans 15 residues. Trimming at V came to 5 bases and at J to 0 bases, leaving 2 bases not matched to a gene. CDR3 residues: CASSTGQGSTDTQYF. CDR3 nucleotide sequence: TGTGCCAGCAGTACGGGACAGGGGAGCACAGATACGCAGTATTTT. Together with reference TRBV2 and TRBJ2-3, the CDR3 gives the full variable domain: EPEVTQTPSHQVTQMGQEVILRCVPISNHLYFYWYRQILGQKVEFLVSFYNNEISEKSEIFDDQFSVERPDGSNFTLKIRSTKLEDSAMYFCASSTGQGSTDTQYFGPGTRLTVL.

The chain joins TRBV11-2 to TRBJ2-2; D uncertain. CDR1 is SGHAT, CDR2 FQNNGV, per germline. This CDR3 spans 14 amino acids. The ends were cut back, 5 bases at V and 5 bases at J, with 12 bases in the middle. The CDR3 nucleotides read TGTGCCAGCAGCCCAGGAAGCAAAACCGGGGAGCTGTTTTTT. It is translated as CASSPGSKTGELFF.

The chain combines TRBV28 with TRBJ1-5; 7 positions agree with TRBD1. V lost 5 bases and J lost 0; bases outside the gene matches: 7. The germline CDR1 and CDR2 sequences are MDHEN and SYDVKM. This CDR3 has 16 residues. In DNA form, the CDR3 reads TGTGCCAGCAGTGCCCCAGGGGGATATAGCAATCAGCCCCAGCATTTT. It is translated as CASSAPGGYSNQPQHF. Supplemented by reference TRBV28 and TRBJ1-5, the full variable domain reads DVKVTQSSRYLVKRTGEKVFLECVQDMDHENMFWYRQDPGLGLRLIYFSYDVKMKEKGDIPEGYSVSREKKERFSLILESASTNQTSMYLCASSAPGGYSNQPQHFGDGTRLSIL.

This clone was seen a few times. The chain links TRBV5-5 to TRBJ2-3, with D perhaps given as TRBD1 or TRBD2 (6 bases each). Looked up from germline, CDR1 is SGHKS and CDR2 is YYEKEE (reference sequence). Trimming shortened V by 6 bases and J by 5 bases, and 25 bases separated the two germline ends. CDR3 length: 17 amino acids. CDR3 residues: CASTRGALAASEDTQYF. The CDR3 bases are TGTGCCAGCACAAGGGGGGCTCTCGCCGCATCTGAAGATACGCAGTATTTT.

This clone was seen only a few times. This chain connects TRBV5-1 to TRBJ2-7, with a possible D match to TRBD2 (5 bases). Germline loops: CDR1 SGHRS, CDR2 YFSETQ. V lost 0 bases to trimming and J lost 11 bases, with 15 bases between them. This CDR3 has 13 residues. CDR3 bases: TGCGCCAGCAGCTTGGGGCATCTACGAGCGGAGTACTTC. This gives the protein CASSLGHLRAEYF. The full variable domain, completed using reference TRBV5-1 and TRBJ2-7, is KAGVTQTPRYLIKTRGQQVTLSCSPISGHRSVSWYQQTPGQGLQFLFEYFSETQRNKGNFPGRFSGRQFSNSRSEMNVSTLELGDSALYLCASSLGHLRAEYFGPGTRLTVT.

J is TRBJ1-3 and V is TRBV23-1; no clear D gene. TRBV23-1 falls under the ORF class, with uncertain function. Trimming left V 4 bases short and J 3 bases short, with 22 bases between. This CDR3 region has 18 residues. The chain's CDR3 is CASSPISHGEVCGNTIYF. The DNA of the CDR3 is TGCGCCAGCAGTCCCATTTCTCACGGGGAGGTTTGTGGAAACACCATATATTTT.

The V call is TRBV27, the J call TRBJ1-2; 7 bases are a match to TRBD1. The CDR3 spans 13 residues. CDR1 is MNHEY, CDR2 SMNVEV, per germline (reference sequence). V was pared by 11 bases and J by 0 bases, with 6 bases of the junction left unmatched. In DNA form, the CDR3 reads TGTGCCTGCGGGACAGCCCCTAACTATGGCTACACCTTC. Encoded protein: CACGTAPNYGYTF.

The chain is built from TRBV2 and TRBJ2-3; the D is unclear. In germline, CDR1 is SNHLY, CDR2 FYNNEI. V lost 6 bases, J lost 4 bases, and 8 bases lay in between. The CDR3 contains 12 residues. The DNA of the CDR3 is TGTGCCAGCAGACCGGTGGCAGATACGCAGTATTTT. Amino acids: CASRPVADTQYF.

A word on this clone: Compared with germline, one end of the junction differs, possibly owing to a read error. V gene TRBV5-1 combines with J gene TRBJ2-1; D is undetermined. The CDR3 loop spans 11 amino acids. Germline CDR1 reads SGHRS; CDR2 reads YFSETQ. The CDR3 nucleotides are TGCGCCAGCAGATTGGCGTGGGAGCAGTTCTTC. As protein: CASRLAWEQFF.

The J gene is TRBJ2-3, the V gene TRBV14; no definite D call. The germline CDR1 and CDR2 sequences are SGHDN and FVKESK. CDR3 size: 14 residues. V was clipped by 3 bases and J by 2 bases, with 9 bases between them. CDR3 nucleotides: TGTGCCAGCAGCCAGTTCAGGACCACAGATACGCAGTATTTT. Translated, it gives CASSQFRTTDTQYF.

The rearrangement joins TRBV19 to TRBJ2-3; 8 bases map to TRBD2. The CDR3 has 14 residues. The germline V gene encodes CDR1 LNHDA and CDR2 SQIVND (reference sequence). Trimming at V came to 6 bases and at J to 0 bases, leaving 2 bases not matched to a gene. This CDR3 is CASRAGVSTDTQYF. CDR3 in DNA: TGTGCCAGTAGAGCGGGAGTCAGCACAGATACGCAGTATTTT.

This sequence joins TRBV19 and TRBJ2-7; the D gene is possibly TRBD2 (5 bases). V was pared by 1 base and J by 3 bases, with 10 bases between. The CDR3 extends over 14 amino acids. Germline V CDR1 and CDR2: LNHDA, SQIVND (reference sequence). CDR3 DNA sequence: TGTGCCAGTAGTATAGGACTAAGAATCTACGAGCAGTACTTC. Protein sequence: CASSIGLRIYEQYF. The full variable domain, rest sourced from reference TRBV19 and TRBJ2-7, is DGGITQSPKYLFRKEGQNVTLSCEQNLNHDAMYWYRQDPGQGLRLIYYSQIVNDFQKGDIAEGYSVSREKKESFPLTVTSAQKNPTAFYLCASSIGLRIYEQYFGPGTRLTVT.